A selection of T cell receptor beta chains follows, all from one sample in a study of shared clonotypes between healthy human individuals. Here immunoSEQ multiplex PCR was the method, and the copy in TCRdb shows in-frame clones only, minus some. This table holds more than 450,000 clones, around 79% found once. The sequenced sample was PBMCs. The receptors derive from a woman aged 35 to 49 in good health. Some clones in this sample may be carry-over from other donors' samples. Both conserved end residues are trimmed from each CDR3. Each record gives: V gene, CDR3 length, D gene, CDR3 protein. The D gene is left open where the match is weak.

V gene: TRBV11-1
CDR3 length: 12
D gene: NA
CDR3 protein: ASSLGQGGETQY

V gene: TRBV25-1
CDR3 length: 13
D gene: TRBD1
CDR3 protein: ASRAGGGNSYEQY

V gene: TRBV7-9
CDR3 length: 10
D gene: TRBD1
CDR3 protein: ASSPGQGLQF

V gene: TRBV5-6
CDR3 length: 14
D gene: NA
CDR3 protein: ASSSVRLGGSSEQY

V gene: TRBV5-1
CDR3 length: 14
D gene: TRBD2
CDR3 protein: ASSLDLAAGSYEQY

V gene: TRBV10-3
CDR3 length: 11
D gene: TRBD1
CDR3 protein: AITGGSYTEAF

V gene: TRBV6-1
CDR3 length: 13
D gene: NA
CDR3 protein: ASSEEEVGGNTIY

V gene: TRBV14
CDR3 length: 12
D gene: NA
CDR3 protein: ASSQTGRFYEQY

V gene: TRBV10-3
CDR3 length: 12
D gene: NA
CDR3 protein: AISDGTGGEKLF

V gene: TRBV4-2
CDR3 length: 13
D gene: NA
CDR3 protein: ASSPETRGNSPLH

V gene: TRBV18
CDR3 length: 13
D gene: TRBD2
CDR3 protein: ASSPLAGDYNEQF

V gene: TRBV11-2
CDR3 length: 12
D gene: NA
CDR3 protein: ASSQGRSTDTQY

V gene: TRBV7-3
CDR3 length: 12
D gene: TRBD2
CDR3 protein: ASSRLAGGSEQY

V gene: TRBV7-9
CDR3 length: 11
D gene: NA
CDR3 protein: ASSGRGTDTQY

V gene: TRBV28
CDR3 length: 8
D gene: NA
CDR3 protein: ASSSRGQF

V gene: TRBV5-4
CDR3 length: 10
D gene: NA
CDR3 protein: ASSFSGFEAF

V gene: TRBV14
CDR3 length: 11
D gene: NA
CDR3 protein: ASSALKADTQY

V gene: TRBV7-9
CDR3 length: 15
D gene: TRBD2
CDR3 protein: ATRPLEREDSYNEQF

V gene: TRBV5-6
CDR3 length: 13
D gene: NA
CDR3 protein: ASSSPGRMNTEAF

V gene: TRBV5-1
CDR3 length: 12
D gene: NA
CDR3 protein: ASSLAQDNEKLF

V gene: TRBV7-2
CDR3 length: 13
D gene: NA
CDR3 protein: ASSLAGDNSYEQY

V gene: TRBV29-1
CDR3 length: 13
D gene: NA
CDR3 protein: SATPPLLGTDTQY

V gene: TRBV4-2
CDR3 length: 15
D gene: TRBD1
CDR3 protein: ASSQEVGTGGLTEAF

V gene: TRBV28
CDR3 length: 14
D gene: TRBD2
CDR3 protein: ASSRRGLLRYNEQF

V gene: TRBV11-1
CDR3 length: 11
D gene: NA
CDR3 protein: ASSLSSTDTQY

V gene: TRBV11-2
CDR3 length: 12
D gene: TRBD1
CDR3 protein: ASSRQTGRETQY

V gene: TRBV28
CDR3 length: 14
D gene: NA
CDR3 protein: ASSPLGLGGLYEQY

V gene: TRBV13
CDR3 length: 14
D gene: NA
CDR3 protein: ASSSWSSGSSYEQY

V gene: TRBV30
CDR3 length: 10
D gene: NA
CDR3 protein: AWSGLGGEQF

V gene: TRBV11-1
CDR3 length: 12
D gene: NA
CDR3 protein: ASSRHPRGETQY

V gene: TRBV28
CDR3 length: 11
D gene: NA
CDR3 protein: ASRKQGTNIQY

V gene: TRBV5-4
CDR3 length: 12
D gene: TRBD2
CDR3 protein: ASSLVGEGYEQY

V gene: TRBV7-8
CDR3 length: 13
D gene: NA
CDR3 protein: ASSSRLVAYNEQF

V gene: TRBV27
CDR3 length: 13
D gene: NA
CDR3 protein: ASSIRGGFYNEQF

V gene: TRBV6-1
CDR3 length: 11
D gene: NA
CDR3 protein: ASTLRENTEAF

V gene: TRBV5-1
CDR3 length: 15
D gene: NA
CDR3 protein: ASSLATRHGDPYGYT

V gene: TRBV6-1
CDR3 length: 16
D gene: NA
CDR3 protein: ASSALGGSSSYNSPLH

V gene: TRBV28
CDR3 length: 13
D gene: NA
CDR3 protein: ASSLVAGGNQPQH

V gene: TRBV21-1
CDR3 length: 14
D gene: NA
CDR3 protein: ASGSRGRANTGELF

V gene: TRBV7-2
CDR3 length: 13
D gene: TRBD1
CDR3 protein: ASSSTGGDAGELF

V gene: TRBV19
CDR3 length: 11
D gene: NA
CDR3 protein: ASSIIGSTEAF

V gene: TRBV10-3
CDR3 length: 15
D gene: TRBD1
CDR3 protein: AISGGGDRRSSYEQY

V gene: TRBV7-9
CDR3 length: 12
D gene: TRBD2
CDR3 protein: ASSRRERTDTQY

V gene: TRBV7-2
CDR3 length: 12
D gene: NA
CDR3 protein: ASSSYGPNYEQY

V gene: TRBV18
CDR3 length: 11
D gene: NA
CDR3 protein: ASSPGQNYEQY

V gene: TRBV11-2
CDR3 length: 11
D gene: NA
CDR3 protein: ASSGIPSDEQY

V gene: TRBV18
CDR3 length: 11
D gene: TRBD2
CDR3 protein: ASSPGLEETQY

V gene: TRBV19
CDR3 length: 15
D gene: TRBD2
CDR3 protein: ASSIRPGLAVNNEQF

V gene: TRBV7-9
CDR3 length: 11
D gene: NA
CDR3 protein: ASSLAGADTQY

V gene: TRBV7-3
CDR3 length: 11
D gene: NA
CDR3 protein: ASSPDGNSPLH

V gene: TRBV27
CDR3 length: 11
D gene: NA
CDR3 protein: ASSPRQNYEQY

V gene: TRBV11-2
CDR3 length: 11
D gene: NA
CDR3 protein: ASSLDRNNEQF

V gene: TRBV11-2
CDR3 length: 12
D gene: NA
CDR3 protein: ASSLGTEQETQY